The entry below gives a single T cell receptor beta chain sequence along with its context. Its target is unknown. The data belong to a study of T cell repertoires in cytomegalovirus infection. The overall study: Shared public TCR beta signatures pointed to both CMV infection and a matching HLA type. Study-wide results and limits: There were carriers of CMV plus the relevant HLA, and cumulative public TCR beta family frequency identified them. The response measured ex vivo was dominated by TCR beta clonotypes (HLA-C-restricted and CMV-specific).

Each CDR3 protein is one row after TCRdb ran MiXCR on the reads. The profile shows roughly 300,000 distinct CDR3 sequences, roughly 25% of them singletons. V was pared by 5 bases and J by 4 bases, with 5 bases of the junction left unmatched. The germline V gene has CDR1 DFQATT and CDR2 SNEGSKA (reference sequence). CDR3 size: 14 residues. This TCR was sampled from a human donor in good health (CMV status not recorded). Some clones in this sample may be carry-over from other donors' samples. Sequenced: PBMCs. The chain joins TRBV20-1 to TRBJ2-1; TRBD1 matches 10 bases. CDR3 sequence: CSALPGQGYNEQFF. The CDR3 DNA reads TGCAGTGCTCTGCCGGGACAGGGGTACAATGAGCAGTTCTTC.